The next 3 T cell receptor beta chains were all read from a single sample in a study of control samples from healthy donors and cancer patients. Sequenced by immunoSEQ multiplex PCR; TCRdb stores in-frame clones only, minus some. This table holds around 150,000 clones, around 90% found once. Sequencing used blood. These receptors originate from a man aged 30 to 39 in good health.

The chain combines TRBV7-9 with TRBJ1-4, with D hard to call. The CDR3 is 15 residues long. V dropped 3 bases and J dropped 0 bases, with 8 bases sitting between them. Germline V gene data show CDR1 as SEHNR and CDR2 as FQNEAQ (reference sequence). The CDR3 spells CASSFGRPTNEKLFF. In DNA form, the CDR3 reads TGTGCCAGCAGCTTTGGCAGGCCAACTAATGAAAAACTGTTTTTT. The variable domain in full, with the rest retrieved from reference TRBV7-9 and TRBJ1-4, is DTGVSQNPRHKITKRGQNVTFRCDPISEHNRLYWYRQTLGQGPEFLTYFQNEAQLEKSRLLSDRFSAERPKGSFSTLEIQRTEQGDSAMYLCASSFGRPTNEKLFFGSGTQLSVL.

The chain uses TRBV13 and TRBJ1-4, with D hard to call. The CDR3 is 17 residues long. Germline V gene sequence: CDR1 PRHDT, CDR2 FYEKMQ (reference sequence). V was trimmed by 4 bases and J by 0 bases, leaving 15 bases between them. In DNA form, the CDR3 reads TGTGCCAGCAGCTCCCTCCATGGAGAGGCAACTAATGAAAAACTGTTTTTT. It encodes CASSSLHGEATNEKLFF. Full variable domain (rest looked up from reference TRBV13 and TRBJ1-4): AAGVIQSPRHLIKEKRETATLKCYPIPRHDTVYWYQQGPGQDPQFLISFYEKMQSDKGSIPDRFSAQQFSDYHSELNMSSLELGDSALYFCASSSLHGEATNEKLFFGSGTQLSVL.

This clone has just a few counts. The J gene is TRBJ1-3, the V gene TRBV5-1; D uncertain. The CDR3 loop spans 15 amino acids. Deletions cut 4 bases from V and 2 bases from J, with 13 bases between. The V gene's germline CDR1 is SGHRS and CDR2 YFSETQ. CDR3 region: CASSPPDMPGNTIYF. Written as DNA, the CDR3 is TGCGCCAGCAGCCCACCAGACATGCCTGGAAACACCATATATTTT.